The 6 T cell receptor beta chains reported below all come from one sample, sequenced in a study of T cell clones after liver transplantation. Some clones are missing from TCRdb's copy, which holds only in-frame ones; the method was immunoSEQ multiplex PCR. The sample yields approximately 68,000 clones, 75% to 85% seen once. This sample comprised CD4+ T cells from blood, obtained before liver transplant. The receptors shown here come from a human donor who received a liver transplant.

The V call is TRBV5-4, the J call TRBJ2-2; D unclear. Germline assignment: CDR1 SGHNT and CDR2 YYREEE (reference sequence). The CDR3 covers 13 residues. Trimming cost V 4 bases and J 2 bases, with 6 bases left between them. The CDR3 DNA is TGTGCCAGCAGCCTACCAAACACCGGGGAGCTGTTTTTT. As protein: CASSLPNTGELFF.

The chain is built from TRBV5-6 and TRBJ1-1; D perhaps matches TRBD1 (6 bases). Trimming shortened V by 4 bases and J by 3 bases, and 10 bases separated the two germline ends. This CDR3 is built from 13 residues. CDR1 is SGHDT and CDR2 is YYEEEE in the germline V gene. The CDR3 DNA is TGTGCCAGCAGCCTAACAGGGTACACTGAAGCTTTCTTT. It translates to CASSLTGYTEAFF.

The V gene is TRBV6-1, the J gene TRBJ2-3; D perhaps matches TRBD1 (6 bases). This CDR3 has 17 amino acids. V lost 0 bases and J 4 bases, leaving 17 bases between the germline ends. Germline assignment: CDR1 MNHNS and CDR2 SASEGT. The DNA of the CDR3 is TGTGCCAGCAGTGAAGCTGGGACAATCGAGCCCCCAGATACGCAGTATTTT. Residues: CASSEAGTIEPPDTQYF.

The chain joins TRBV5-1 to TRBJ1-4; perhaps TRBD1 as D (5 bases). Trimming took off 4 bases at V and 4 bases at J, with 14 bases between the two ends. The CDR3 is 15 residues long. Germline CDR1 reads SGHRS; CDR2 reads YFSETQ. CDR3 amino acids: CASSIDSLFNEKLFF. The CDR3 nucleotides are TGCGCCAGCAGCATCGACAGCTTATTTAATGAAAAACTGTTTTTT.

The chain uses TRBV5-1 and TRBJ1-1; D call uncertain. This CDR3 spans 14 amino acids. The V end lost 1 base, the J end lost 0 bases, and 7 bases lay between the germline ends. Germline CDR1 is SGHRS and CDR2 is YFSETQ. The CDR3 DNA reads TGCGCCAGCAGCTTGCCGGGCATGAACACTGAAGCTTTCTTT. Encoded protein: CASSLPGMNTEAFF.

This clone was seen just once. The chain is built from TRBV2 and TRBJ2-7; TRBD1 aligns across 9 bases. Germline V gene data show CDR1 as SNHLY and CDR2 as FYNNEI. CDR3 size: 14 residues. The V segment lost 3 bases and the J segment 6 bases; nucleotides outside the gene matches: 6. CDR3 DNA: TGTGCCAGCAGTGAGAGGACAGGGGCGAGCGAGCAGTACTTC. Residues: CASSERTGASEQYF.